This passage covers 11 T cell receptor beta chains from one sample sequenced in a study of blood T cell repertoires in COVID-19. Repertoires were generated with immunoSEQ multiplex PCR, while TCRdb's copy carries only in-frame clones and drops some. The table has around 310,000 clones, roughly 90% seen once; the top ten hold 1%. Specimen: peripheral blood. These receptors all stem from a woman aged 40 to 50 with COVID-19, enrolled during active disease.

The chain has TRBV28 and TRBJ1-1; D is unclear. The germline gives CDR1 MDHEN, CDR2 SYDVKM. Trimming took off 6 bases at V and 5 bases at J, with 10 bases between the two ends. The CDR3 totals 12 residues. The CDR3 protein is CASSPALTEAFF. DNA for the CDR3: TGTGCCAGCAGCCCAGCGTTAACTGAAGCTTTCTTT.

This chain connects TRBV15 to TRBJ2-3; D call uncertain. V dropped 1 base and J dropped 1 base, with 9 bases sitting between them. Germline values: CDR1 LNHNV, CDR2 YYDKDF (reference sequence). CDR3 length equals 15 residues. DNA of the CDR3: TGTGCCACCAGCAGAGTCGCAGGCCGCACAGATACGCAGTATTTT. It translates to CATSRVAGRTDTQYF.

This clone appeared a few times. The rearrangement uses TRBV25-1 and TRBJ2-7, with no clear D. The CDR3 has 14 amino acids. Trimming removed 3 bases from V and 1 base from J, with 10 bases in between. Per the germline V gene, CDR1 is MGHDK and CDR2 is SYGVNS. CDR3 nucleotides: TGTGCCAGCAGTGATCCGCAAGCTTCCTACGAGCAGTACTTC. It specifies CASSDPQASYEQYF.

The rearrangement joins TRBV5-1 to TRBJ1-4; D gene uncertain. The length of the CDR3 is 14 residues. V gave up 4 bases and J gave up 6 bases, with 13 bases separating them. Germline CDR1 is SGHRS and CDR2 is YFSETQ. This CDR3 is CASSTGRADEKLFF. CDR3 nucleotides: TGCGCCAGCAGCACGGGGAGGGCGGATGAAAAACTGTTTTTT.

The chain employs TRBV9 and TRBJ1-2, with a tentative D call TRBD1 (6 bases). CDR3 length: 14 amino acids. The V gene's germline CDR1 is SGDLS and CDR2 YYNGEE. V lost 0 bases, J lost 2 bases, and 8 bases lay in between. The CDR3 loop is CASSVEQGNYGYTF. The CDR3 nucleotides read TGTGCCAGCAGCGTAGAGCAGGGGAACTATGGCTACACCTTC.

This chain uses TRBV7-6 with TRBJ2-7, with TRBD1 identical over 9 bases. With 1 base clipped from V and 3 bases from J, the junction kept 4 bases outside the gene matches. Germline V gives CDR1 SGHVS, CDR2 FNYEAQ. The CDR3 consists of 15 residues. The CDR3: CASSLGTGVGYEQYF. CDR3 bases: TGTGCCAGCAGCTTAGGGACAGGGGTCGGCTACGAGCAGTACTTC. The whole variable domain, remainder taken from reference TRBV7-6 and TRBJ2-7, is GAGVSQSPRYKVTKRGQDVALRCDPISGHVSLYWYRQALGQGPEFLTYFNYEAQQDKSGLPNDRFSAERPEGSISTLTIQRTEQRDSAMYRCASSLGTGVGYEQYFGPGTRLTVT.

The rearrangement uses TRBV6-6 and TRBJ1-1; 8 bases are a match to TRBD1. V lost 4 bases and J lost 8; bases outside the gene matches: 12. CDR1 is MNHNY and CDR2 is SVGAGI in the germline V gene (reference sequence). The CDR3 is 15 amino acids. The chain's CDR3 is CASSLDRATSPEAFF. The CDR3 nucleotides are TGTGCCAGCAGTTTGGACAGGGCCACCTCTCCGGAAGCTTTCTTT.

The genes are TRBV28 and TRBJ2-1, with 16 bases lining up with TRBD2. J gave up 10 bases and V 5 bases, and 8 bases lay outside the gene matches. From germline, CDR1 is MDHEN and CDR2 SYDVKM. The CDR3 loop spans 16 amino acids. The CDR3 coding sequence is TGTGCCAGCAGTCTGGGACTAGCGGGAGGGGTGGGGGAGCAGTTCTTC. It yields the protein CASSLGLAGGVGEQFF. Supplemented by reference TRBV28 and TRBJ2-1, the full variable domain reads DVKVTQSSRYLVKRTGEKVFLECVQDMDHENMFWYRQDPGLGLRLIYFSYDVKMKEKGDIPEGYSVSREKKERFSLILESASTNQTSMYLCASSLGLAGGVGEQFFGPGTRLTVL.

The V call is TRBV7-9, the J call TRBJ1-1; a possible D gene is TRBD1 (6 bases). Per the germline V gene, CDR1 is SEHNR and CDR2 is FQNEAQ (reference sequence). The CDR3 covers 12 residues. The V end lost 5 bases, the J end lost 7 bases, and 11 bases lay between the germline ends. DNA of the CDR3: TGTGCCAGCAGCGCCGGGACACTTGAAGCTTTCTTT. It translates to CASSAGTLEAFF.

The J gene is TRBJ1-3, the V gene TRBV19, with 7 positions matching TRBD1. V shed 2 bases and J 4 bases; nucleotides not matched to a gene: 5. CDR1 is LNHDA, CDR2 SQIVND, per germline (reference sequence). This CDR3 has 15 amino acids. The CDR3 protein is CASSIPRGLGNTIYF. DNA of the CDR3: TGTGCCAGTAGTATACCGAGGGGGCTCGGAAACACCATATATTTT.

This rearrangement joins TRBV11-1 to TRBJ2-7; D is ambiguous. The CDR3 totals 11 residues. CDR1 is SGHAT and CDR2 is FQDESV in the germline V gene (reference sequence). The V end was cut by 4 bases, the J end by 2 bases, with 3 bases between. Here the CDR3 reads CASSSTYEQYF. The DNA of the CDR3 is TGTGCCAGCAGCTCAACCTACGAGCAGTACTTC. Filled out from reference TRBV11-1 and TRBJ2-7, the complete variable domain reads EAEVAQSPRYKITEKSQAVAFWCDPISGHATLYWYRQILGQGPELLVQFQDESVVDDSQLPKDRFSAERLKGVDSTLKIQPAELGDSAMYLCASSSTYEQYFGPGTRLTVT.